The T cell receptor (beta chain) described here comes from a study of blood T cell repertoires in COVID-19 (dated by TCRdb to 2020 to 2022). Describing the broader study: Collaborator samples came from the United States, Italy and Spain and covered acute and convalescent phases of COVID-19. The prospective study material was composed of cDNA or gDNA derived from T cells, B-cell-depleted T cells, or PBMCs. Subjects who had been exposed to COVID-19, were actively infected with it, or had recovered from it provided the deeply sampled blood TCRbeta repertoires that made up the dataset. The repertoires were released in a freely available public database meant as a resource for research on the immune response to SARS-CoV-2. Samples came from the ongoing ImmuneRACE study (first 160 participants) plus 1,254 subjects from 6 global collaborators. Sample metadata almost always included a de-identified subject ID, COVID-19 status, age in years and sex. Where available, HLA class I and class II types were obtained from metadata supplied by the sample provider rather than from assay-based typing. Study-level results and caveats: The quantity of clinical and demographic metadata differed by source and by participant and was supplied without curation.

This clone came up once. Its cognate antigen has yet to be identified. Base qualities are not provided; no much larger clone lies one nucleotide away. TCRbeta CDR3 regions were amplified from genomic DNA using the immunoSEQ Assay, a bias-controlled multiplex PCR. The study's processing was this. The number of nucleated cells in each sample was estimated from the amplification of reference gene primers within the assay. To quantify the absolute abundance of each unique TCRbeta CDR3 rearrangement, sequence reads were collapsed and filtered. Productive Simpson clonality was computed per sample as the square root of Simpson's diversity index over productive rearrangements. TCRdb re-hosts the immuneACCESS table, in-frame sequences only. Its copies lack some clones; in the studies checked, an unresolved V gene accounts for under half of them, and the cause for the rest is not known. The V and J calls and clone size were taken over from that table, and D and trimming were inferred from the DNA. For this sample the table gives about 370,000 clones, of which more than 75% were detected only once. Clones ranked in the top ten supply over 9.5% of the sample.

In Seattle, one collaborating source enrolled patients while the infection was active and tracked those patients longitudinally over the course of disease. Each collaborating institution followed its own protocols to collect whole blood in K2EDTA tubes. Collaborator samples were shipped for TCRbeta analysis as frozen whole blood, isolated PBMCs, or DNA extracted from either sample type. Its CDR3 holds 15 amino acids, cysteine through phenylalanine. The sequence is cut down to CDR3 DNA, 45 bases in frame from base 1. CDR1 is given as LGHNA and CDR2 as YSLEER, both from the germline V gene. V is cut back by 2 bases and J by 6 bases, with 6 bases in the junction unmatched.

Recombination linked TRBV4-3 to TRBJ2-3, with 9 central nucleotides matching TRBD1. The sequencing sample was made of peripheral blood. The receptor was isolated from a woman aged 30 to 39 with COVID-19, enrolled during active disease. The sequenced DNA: TGCGCCAGCAGCCAACACAGGGGGCGGCCGGATACGCAGTATTTT. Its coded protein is CASSQHRGRPDTQYF.